This TCR beta chain derives from a study of cytomegalovirus exposure and HLA in healthy donors. The primer mix had 60 Vbeta and 13 Jbeta primers. Using immunoSEQ multiplex PCR, the repertoire was profiled, and TCRdb retains in-frame clones only, with some absent. The sample includes more than 75,000 clones, roughly 72% of them seen just once. CDR3 size: 15 residues. Trimming shortened V by 8 bases and J by 3 bases, and 16 bases separated the two germline ends. Germline CDR1 LNHDA, CDR2 SQIVND (reference sequence). The gene calls are TRBV19 and TRBJ1-4, with a possible D match to TRBD1 (6 bases). This clonotype was obtained from a man in his forties in good health and CMV-seropositive. Input material: PBMCs. The CDR3 DNA is TGTGCCAGTCGGCCCCCAGGGGCGGCTAATGAAAAACTGTTTTTT. This sequence encodes CASRPPGAANEKLFF.